This T cell receptor (beta chain) was recorded in a study of patients and donors after allogeneic stem cell transplantation. There are 18 residues in the CDR3. CDR1 is SGHRS and CDR2 is YFSETQ in the germline V gene. V was clipped by 5 bases and J by 5 bases; unmatched bases: 16. TCRdb itself ran the RT-PCR reads through MiXCR, one entry per CDR3 protein. The table includes 900,000 to 1,000,000 distinct CDR3 sequences, approximately 18% detected once. V is TRBV5-1 and J is TRBJ1-1, with 12 nucleotides matching TRBD1. The origin of this receptor is a human donor who was either an allogeneic HSCT recipient or a stem cell or donor lymphocyte infusion donor (not recorded which). It is not recorded whose cells these are; they may come from a transplant donor. Sequenced sample: blood, either unsorted or a sorted T cell fraction (not recorded which). The CDR3 region is CASSSYSGTGGLGTEAFF. The CDR3 DNA reads TGCGCCAGCAGTTCTTACTCGGGGACAGGGGGCTTGGGGACTGAAGCTTTCTTT.